This T cell receptor beta chain stems from a study of monozygotic twins with cystic fibrosis. Study-level background: Approximately 3.2 micrograms of fragmented DNA underwent roughly 16 PCR cycles for library preparation. Study results and caveats: Monozygotic CF twin pairs shared significantly more nucleotide-identical clonotypes than unrelated CF individuals did. J usage was most co-twin-similar in 8 of 16 pairs, V in 13. Shared CDR3 numbers were not associated with age, concordance or severity.

Details on this clone: Its antigen is not known.

The CDR3 is made up of 15 amino acids. Germline CDR1 reads LNHDA; CDR2 reads SQIVND (reference sequence). Trimming took 5 bases from V and 5 from J; bases not matched to a gene: 5. Sequenced by immunoSEQ multiplex PCR; TCRdb stores in-frame clones only, minus some. There are 11,000 to 15,000 clones in the sample; approximately 98% occur only once, and around 0.37% lies in the top ten. The TCR originated in a girl aged 2 to 9 with cystic fibrosis. The source material was blood. The chain links TRBV19 to TRBJ2-5; 13 bases line up with TRBD2. The CDR3 DNA reads TGTGCCAGTAGTTCCGGACTAGCGGGAGCCGAGACCCAGTACTTC. It encodes CASSSGLAGAETQYF.